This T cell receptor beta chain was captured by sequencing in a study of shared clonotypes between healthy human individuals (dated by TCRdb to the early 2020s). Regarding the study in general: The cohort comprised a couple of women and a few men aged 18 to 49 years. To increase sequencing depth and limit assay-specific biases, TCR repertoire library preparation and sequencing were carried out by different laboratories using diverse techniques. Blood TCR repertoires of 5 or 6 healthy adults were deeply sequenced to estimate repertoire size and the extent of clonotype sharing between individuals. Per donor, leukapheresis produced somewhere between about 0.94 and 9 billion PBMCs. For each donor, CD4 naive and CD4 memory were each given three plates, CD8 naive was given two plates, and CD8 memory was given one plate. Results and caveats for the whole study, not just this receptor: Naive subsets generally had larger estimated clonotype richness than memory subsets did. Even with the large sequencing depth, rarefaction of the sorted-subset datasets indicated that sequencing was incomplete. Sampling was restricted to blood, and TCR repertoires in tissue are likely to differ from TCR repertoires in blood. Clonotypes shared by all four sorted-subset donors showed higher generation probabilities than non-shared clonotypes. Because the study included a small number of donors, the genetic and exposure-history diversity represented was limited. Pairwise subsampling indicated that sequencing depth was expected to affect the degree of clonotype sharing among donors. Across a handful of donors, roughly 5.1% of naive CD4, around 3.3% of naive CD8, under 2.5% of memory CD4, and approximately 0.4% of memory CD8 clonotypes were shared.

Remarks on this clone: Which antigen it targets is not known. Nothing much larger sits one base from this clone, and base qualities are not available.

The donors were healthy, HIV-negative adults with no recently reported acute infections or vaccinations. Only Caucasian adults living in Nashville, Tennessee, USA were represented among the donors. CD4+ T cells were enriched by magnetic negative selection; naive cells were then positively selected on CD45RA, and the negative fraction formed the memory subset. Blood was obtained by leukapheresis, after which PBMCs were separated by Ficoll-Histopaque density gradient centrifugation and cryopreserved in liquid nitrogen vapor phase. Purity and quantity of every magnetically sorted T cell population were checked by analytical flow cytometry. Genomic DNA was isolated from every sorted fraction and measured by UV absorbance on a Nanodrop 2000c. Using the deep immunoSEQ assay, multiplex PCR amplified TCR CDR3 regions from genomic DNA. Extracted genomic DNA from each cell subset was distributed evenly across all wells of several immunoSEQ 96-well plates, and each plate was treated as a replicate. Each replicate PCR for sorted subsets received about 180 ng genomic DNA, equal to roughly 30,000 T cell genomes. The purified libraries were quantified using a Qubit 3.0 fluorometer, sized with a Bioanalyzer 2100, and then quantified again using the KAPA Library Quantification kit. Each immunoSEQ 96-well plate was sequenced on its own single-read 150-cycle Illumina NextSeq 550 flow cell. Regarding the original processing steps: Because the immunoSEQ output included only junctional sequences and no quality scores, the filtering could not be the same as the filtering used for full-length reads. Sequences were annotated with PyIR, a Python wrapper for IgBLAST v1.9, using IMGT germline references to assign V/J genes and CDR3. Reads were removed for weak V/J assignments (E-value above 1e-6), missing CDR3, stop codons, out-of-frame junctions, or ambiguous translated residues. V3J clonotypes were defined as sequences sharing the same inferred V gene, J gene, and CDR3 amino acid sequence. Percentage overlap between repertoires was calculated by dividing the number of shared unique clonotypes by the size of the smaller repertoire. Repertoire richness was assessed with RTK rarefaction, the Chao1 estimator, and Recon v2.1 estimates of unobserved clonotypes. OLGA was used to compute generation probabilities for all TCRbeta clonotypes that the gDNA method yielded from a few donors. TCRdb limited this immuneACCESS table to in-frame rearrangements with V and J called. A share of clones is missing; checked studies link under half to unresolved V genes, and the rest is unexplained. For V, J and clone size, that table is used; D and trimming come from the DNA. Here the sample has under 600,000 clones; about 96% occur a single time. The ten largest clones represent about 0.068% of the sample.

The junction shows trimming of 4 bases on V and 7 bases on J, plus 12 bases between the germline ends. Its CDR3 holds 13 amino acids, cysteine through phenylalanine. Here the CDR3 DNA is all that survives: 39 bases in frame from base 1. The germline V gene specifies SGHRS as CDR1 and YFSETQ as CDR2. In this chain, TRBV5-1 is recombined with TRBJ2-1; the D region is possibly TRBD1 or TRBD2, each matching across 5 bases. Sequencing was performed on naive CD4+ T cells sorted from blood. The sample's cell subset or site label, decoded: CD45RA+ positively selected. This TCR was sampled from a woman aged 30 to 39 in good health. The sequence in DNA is TGCGCCAGCAGCCCGGGACCAGAGAATGAGCAGTTCTTC. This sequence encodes CASSPGPENEQFF.